What follows is one TCR beta chain and its context. Its antigen remains unidentified. The protocol was immunoSEQ multiplex PCR, while the TCRdb copy is restricted to in-frame clones and leaves out a portion. In the table there are under 200,000 clones, 94% of which are singletons. This entry belongs to a study of T cell responses to AZD1222 COVID-19 vaccine. Study details: Timing groups of about 4 and about 12 weeks for second doses were pooled.

Trimming cost V 6 bases and J 8 bases, with 13 bases left between them. This CDR3 is built from 12 residues. Germline V gene lookup returns CDR1 SNHLY and CDR2 FYNNEI. Study outcomes and limitations: When two AZD1222 doses had been given, Spike-specific TCR breadth and depth rose. Along spike, vaccine-associated CD4 TCRs were found throughout, with dominance at 160-218 and 743-854.

The source material was peripheral blood, sampled on day 0 of AZD1222 vaccination. This clonotype was obtained from an adult in good health. V gene TRBV2 combines with J gene TRBJ1-2; weak D call: TRBD1 (6 bases). In nucleotides, the CDR3 is TGTGCCAGCAGCCTGGGGACAAGCGGCTACACCTTC. Its translation: CASSLGTSGYTF.